These T cell receptor beta chains were read from a single sample in a study of T cell responses to AZD1222 COVID-19 vaccine. Method: immunoSEQ multiplex PCR; TCRdb's copy keeps in-frame clones and lacks some. This table holds just under 35,000 clones, 86% found once. Specimen: peripheral blood, collected on day 0 of AZD1222 vaccination. The receptors originated from an adult in good health. The CDR3 runs from the conserved cysteine through the conserved F or W. D genes are given only for firm matches. Size values are once, few and many counts, or a class for expanded clones, and some rows have none.

abundance	d_gene	v_gene	CDR3aa
-	TRBD1	TRBV29-1	CSVEDRGTGGGYTF
-	-	TRBV5-8	CASSLGVWMNEQFF
-	-	TRBV9	CASSVGAGAGNTIYF
-	TRBD2	TRBV2	CASVGPASGGEKPDTQYF
-	TRBD1	TRBV18	CASSAIQGADGQPQHF
-	-	TRBV3-1/TRBV3-2	CASRQANEQYF
-	-	TRBV7-2	CASRGALPSDTQYF
-	TRBD1	TRBV10-3	CAISPDRATEAFF
-	TRBD2	TRBV15	CATSRASGVTDTQYF
-	-	TRBV29-1	CSVEAVGQFDYGYTF
-	TRBD1	TRBV19	CASSIGQGAWYEQYF
few	-	TRBV21-1	CASNSGPRQVLLDQPQHF
-	-	TRBV2	CASSEALGSGEQFF
-	TRBD1	TRBV19	CASRETGEETEAFF
-	-	TRBV19	CASSMSVRGGQPQHF
-	TRBD1	TRBV7-2	CASSFNEQGTYEQYF
once	-	TRBV18	CASSPPSGGAYNEQFF
-	-	TRBV7-2	CASSYKPATNEKLFF
few	-	TRBV28	CASIPGRRNTEAFF
once	-	TRBV5-6	CASKGRLYGYTF
-	-	TRBV9	CASSVVLGGRTEAFF
-	TRBD2	TRBV28	CASSFGTKNTQYF
-	-	TRBV27	CASRLQERTEAFF
-	TRBD1	TRBV3-1/TRBV3-2	CASSPRQGQGPDTEAFF
-	-	TRBV18	CASSPRGATGELFF
-	TRBD2	TRBV4-2	CASSQEGIAGARQFF
-	-	TRBV6-5	CASSYSPSRVSYEQYF
-	-	TRBV11-1	CASTLEGSFGTEAFF
-	-	TRBV7-2	CASSLDKPSPQHF
-	-	TRBV30	CAWSVQASPRGEKLFF
-	-	TRBV4-2	CASRDTGSGYGYTF
few	-	TRBV24-1	CATSDTGLSGYTF
-	-	TRBV6-4	CASSDSSYYEQYF
once	-	TRBV27	CASSLTQGGGTEAFF
once	TRBD1	TRBV7-2	CASSSGQGVLSYEQYF
-	-	TRBV6-6	CASIRSKVGTSGANVLTF
-	TRBD1	TRBV7-2	CASSLVGGASGNTIYF
few	-	TRBV6-6	CASREHYTDSYEQYF
-	-	TRBV28	CASSFQAGLTHNSPLHF
-	TRBD2	TRBV11-2	CASSLELADETQYF
-	-	TRBV28	CASNYGTATEAFF
once	-	TRBV30	CAWSVWQGIGYTF
once	-	TRBV11-2	CASSLDYGSYNEQFF
-	-	TRBV6-2/TRBV6-3	CASSYGRGDLNTEAFF
-	-	TRBV7-9	CASSFAGQKETQYF
-	TRBD1	TRBV19	CASSRTGVNTEAFF
-	TRBD2	TRBV7-2	CASRSGGRRDEQYF
-	-	TRBV27	CASSLRGNNSPLHF
-	TRBD1	TRBV28	CASSPIGTGRAKNIQYF
once	TRBD1	TRBV19	CASSSGQGAYGYTF